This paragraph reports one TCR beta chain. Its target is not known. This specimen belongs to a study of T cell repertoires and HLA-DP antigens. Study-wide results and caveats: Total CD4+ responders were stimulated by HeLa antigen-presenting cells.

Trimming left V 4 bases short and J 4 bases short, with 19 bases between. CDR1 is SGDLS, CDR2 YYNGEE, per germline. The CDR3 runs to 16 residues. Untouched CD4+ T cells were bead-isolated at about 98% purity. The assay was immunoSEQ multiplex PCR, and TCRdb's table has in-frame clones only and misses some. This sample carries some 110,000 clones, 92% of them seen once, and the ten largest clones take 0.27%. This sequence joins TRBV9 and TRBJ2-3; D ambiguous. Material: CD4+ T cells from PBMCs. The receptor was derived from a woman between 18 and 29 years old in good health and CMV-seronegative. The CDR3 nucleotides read TGTGCCAGCAGCCTGCGGACGTCCCTCCGCGCAGATACGCAGTATTTT. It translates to CASSLRTSLRADTQYF. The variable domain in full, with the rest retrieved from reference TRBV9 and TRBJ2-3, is DSGVTQTPKHLITATGQRVTLRCSPRSGDLSVYWYQQSLDQGLQFLIQYYNGEERAKGNILERFSAQQFPDLHSELNLSSLELGDSALYFCASSLRTSLRADTQYFGPGTRLTVL.